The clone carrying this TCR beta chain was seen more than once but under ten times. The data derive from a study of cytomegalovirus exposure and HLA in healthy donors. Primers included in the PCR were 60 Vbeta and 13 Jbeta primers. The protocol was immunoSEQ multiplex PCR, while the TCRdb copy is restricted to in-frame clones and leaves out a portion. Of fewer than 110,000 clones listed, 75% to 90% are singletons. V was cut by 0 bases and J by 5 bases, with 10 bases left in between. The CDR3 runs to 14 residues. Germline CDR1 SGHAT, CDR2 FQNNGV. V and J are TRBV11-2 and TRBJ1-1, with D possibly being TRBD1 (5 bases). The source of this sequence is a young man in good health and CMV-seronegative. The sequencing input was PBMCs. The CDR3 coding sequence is TGTGCCAGCAGCTTAGAGCCAGGGATGACTGAAGCTTTCTTT. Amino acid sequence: CASSLEPGMTEAFF.